These T cell receptor beta chains were read from a single sample in a study of blood T cell repertoires in COVID-19. Here immunoSEQ multiplex PCR was the method, and the copy in TCRdb shows in-frame clones only, minus some. The table lists 200,000 to 250,000 clones, 70% to 85% of them singletons. Input material: PBMCs or T cells enriched from blood (not recorded which). The receptors shown here come from a woman aged 55-70 years who had recovered from COVID-19. Both conserved end residues are part of each CDR3. D genes are given only for firm matches. The size entry is marked missing in some rows and otherwise reads once, few, many or a size class.

J gene: TRBJ1-3; V gene: TRBV2; D gene: NA; clone size: NA; CDR3 DNA: TGTGCCAGCAGTAGAAACTTCATATATTTT; CDR3 protein: CASSRNFIYF
J gene: TRBJ1-1; V gene: TRBV6-5; D gene: TRBD1; clone size: NA; CDR3 DNA: TGTGCCTACTCACAGGGGACCTGGCGCACTGAAGCTTTCTTT; CDR3 protein: CAYSQGTWRTEAFF
J gene: TRBJ2-3; V gene: TRBV19; D gene: TRBD1; clone size: NA; CDR3 DNA: TGTGCCAGTAGCCCATTCGGACAGGGGCTCACAGATACGCAGTATTTT; CDR3 protein: CASSPFGQGLTDTQYF
J gene: TRBJ2-7; V gene: TRBV6-5; D gene: TRBD2; clone size: NA; CDR3 DNA: TGTGCCAGCAGTTACAGTCCGGGGGGTTACGAGCAGTACTTC; CDR3 protein: CASSYSPGGYEQYF
J gene: TRBJ2-1; V gene: TRBV27; D gene: TRBD1; clone size: NA; CDR3 DNA: TGTGCCAGCACTAGACAGGGGGTCCTTAAGTCCCATGAGCAGTTCTTC; CDR3 protein: CASTRQGVLKSHEQFF
J gene: TRBJ1-1; V gene: TRBV19; D gene: NA; clone size: NA; CDR3 DNA: TGTGCCAGTAGTGACGACAGGATAAACACTGAAGCTTTCTTT; CDR3 protein: CASSDDRINTEAFF
J gene: TRBJ1-2; V gene: TRBV20-1; D gene: NA; clone size: few; CDR3 DNA: TGCAGTGCTAGTTGGGCAGGGCGCTATGGCTACACCTTC; CDR3 protein: CSASWAGRYGYTF
J gene: TRBJ2-3; V gene: TRBV6-2/TRBV6-3; D gene: TRBD1; clone size: NA; CDR3 DNA: TGTGCCAGCACCCCACAGGGGAGCACAGATACGCAGTATTTT; CDR3 protein: CASTPQGSTDTQYF
J gene: TRBJ2-7; V gene: TRBV5-1; D gene: NA; clone size: NA; CDR3 DNA: TGCGCCAGCAGCTTTTCTTCAGGGGGGAACTACGAGCAGTACTTC; CDR3 protein: CASSFSSGGNYEQYF
J gene: TRBJ1-6; V gene: TRBV6-5; D gene: NA; clone size: few; CDR3 DNA: TGTGCCAGCAGTTATAGCGGCGGCGGGACGGGATCACCCCTCCACTTT; CDR3 protein: CASSYSGGGTGSPLHF
J gene: TRBJ1-1; V gene: TRBV25-1; D gene: TRBD1; clone size: NA; CDR3 DNA: TGTGCCAGCACCCCGACAGGGCTAACTGAAGCTTTCTTT; CDR3 protein: CASTPTGLTEAFF
J gene: TRBJ1-1; V gene: TRBV9; D gene: TRBD1; clone size: NA; CDR3 DNA: TGTGCCAGCAGCCCCCGACAGGGAGGCACTGAAGCTTTCTTT; CDR3 protein: CASSPRQGGTEAFF
J gene: TRBJ1-2; V gene: TRBV19; D gene: TRBD1; clone size: NA; CDR3 DNA: TGTGCCACCTGGACAGGGGGCTATGGCTACACCTTC; CDR3 protein: CATWTGGYGYTF
J gene: TRBJ2-3; V gene: TRBV2; D gene: TRBD2; clone size: few; CDR3 DNA: TGTGCCAGCAGTGAATTGGGCGGGAGGGCAGATACGCAGTATTTT; CDR3 protein: CASSELGGRADTQYF
J gene: TRBJ1-3; V gene: TRBV18; D gene: NA; clone size: NA; CDR3 DNA: TGTGCCAGCTCACTCGAACCAGCGACTCGGGGAGCATTGAGAAACACCATATATTTT; CDR3 protein: CASSLEPATRGALRNTIYF
J gene: TRBJ1-4; V gene: TRBV5-1; D gene: NA; clone size: NA; CDR3 DNA: TGCGCCAGCAGCTTGGAACAGCCGGTAATCGAAAAACTGTTTTTT; CDR3 protein: CASSLEQPVIEKLFF
J gene: TRBJ1-1; V gene: TRBV27; D gene: NA; clone size: few; CDR3 DNA: TGTGCCAGCAGTTTTTATGGCAGGGCTTCGGGGAACACTGAAGCTTTCTTT; CDR3 protein: CASSFYGRASGNTEAFF
J gene: TRBJ1-4; V gene: TRBV5-6; D gene: NA; clone size: NA; CDR3 DNA: TGTGCCAGCAGCCCCCGTAGGGGGTCTGCAACTAATGAAAAACTGTTTTTT; CDR3 protein: CASSPRRGSATNEKLFF
J gene: TRBJ2-5; V gene: TRBV29-1; D gene: TRBD2; clone size: NA; CDR3 DNA: TGCAGCGTTGGCATAGCGGGAGGGAAAGAGACCCAGTACTTC; CDR3 protein: CSVGIAGGKETQYF
J gene: TRBJ2-4; V gene: TRBV19; D gene: NA; clone size: few; CDR3 DNA: TGTGCCAGTAGTATAAGGGGGGGGTCAGGCATTCAGTACTTC; CDR3 protein: CASSIRGGSGIQYF
J gene: TRBJ1-2; V gene: TRBV6-5; D gene: NA; clone size: NA; CDR3 DNA: TGTGCGTCGACCAGGGGAGCCTATGGCTACACCTTC; CDR3 protein: CASTRGAYGYTF
J gene: TRBJ1-1; V gene: TRBV7-6; D gene: NA; clone size: once; CDR3 DNA: TGTGCCAGCAGCTTAGGCCCAGGGTTGGATAGTGAAGCTTTCTTT; CDR3 protein: CASSLGPGLDSEAFF
J gene: TRBJ2-5; V gene: TRBV6-5; D gene: NA; clone size: NA; CDR3 DNA: TGTGCCAGCAGTTACCAGGGAACGGGGACCCAGTACTTC; CDR3 protein: CASSYQGTGTQYF
J gene: TRBJ2-1; V gene: TRBV28; D gene: TRBD1; clone size: NA; CDR3 DNA: TGTGCCAGCAGAGGGGACAGAAGCTCCTACAATGAGCAGTTCTTC; CDR3 protein: CASRGDRSSYNEQFF
J gene: TRBJ2-7; V gene: TRBV5-6; D gene: NA; clone size: NA; CDR3 DNA: TGTGCCAGCAGCGGAGGAGGCAGCGACTCCTACGAGCAGTACTTC; CDR3 protein: CASSGGGSDSYEQYF
J gene: TRBJ1-2; V gene: TRBV5-6; D gene: NA; clone size: NA; CDR3 DNA: TGTGCCAGCAGCCCAGGGGTCGGCGATGGCTACACCTTC; CDR3 protein: CASSPGVGDGYTF
J gene: TRBJ1-6; V gene: TRBV5-1; D gene: TRBD1; clone size: NA; CDR3 DNA: TGCGCCAGCAGCTTAAGACAGGGCAGAGATTCACCCCTCCACTTT; CDR3 protein: CASSLRQGRDSPLHF
J gene: TRBJ1-6; V gene: TRBV9; D gene: TRBD1; clone size: NA; CDR3 DNA: TGTGCCAGCAGCGCCGACACAGGGGTGAGATCACCCCTCCACTTT; CDR3 protein: CASSADTGVRSPLHF
J gene: TRBJ2-7; V gene: TRBV5-1; D gene: TRBD2; clone size: NA; CDR3 DNA: TGCGCCAGCAGCTCCGGTTGGGAGGGAACCTCCTACGAGCAGTACTTC; CDR3 protein: CASSSGWEGTSYEQYF
J gene: TRBJ1-1; V gene: TRBV5-1; D gene: NA; clone size: NA; CDR3 DNA: TGCGCCAGCAGCTTGGCCGGTCGGGGGAACACTGAAGCTTTCTTT; CDR3 protein: CASSLAGRGNTEAFF
J gene: TRBJ2-7; V gene: TRBV29-1; D gene: TRBD1; clone size: NA; CDR3 DNA: TGCAGCGTTTCTACCGGGACAGGGGGCCGAGAGCAGTACTTC; CDR3 protein: CSVSTGTGGREQYF
J gene: TRBJ2-3; V gene: TRBV6-5; D gene: NA; clone size: NA; CDR3 DNA: TGTGCCAGCAGATCGGCTAGCGAAGATACGCAGTATTTT; CDR3 protein: CASRSASEDTQYF
J gene: TRBJ1-3; V gene: TRBV9; D gene: NA; clone size: NA; CDR3 DNA: TGTGCCAGCGCAAGCAATTCTGGAAACACCATATATTTT; CDR3 protein: CASASNSGNTIYF
J gene: TRBJ1-2; V gene: TRBV11-2; D gene: TRBD1; clone size: NA; CDR3 DNA: TGTGCCAGCAGCCTACGACAGGGCCGGGCTGGCTACACCTTC; CDR3 protein: CASSLRQGRAGYTF
J gene: TRBJ1-6; V gene: TRBV19; D gene: NA; clone size: NA; CDR3 DNA: TGTGCCAGTAGTACAGGGGTGGGGGATAATTCACCCCTCCACTTT; CDR3 protein: CASSTGVGDNSPLHF